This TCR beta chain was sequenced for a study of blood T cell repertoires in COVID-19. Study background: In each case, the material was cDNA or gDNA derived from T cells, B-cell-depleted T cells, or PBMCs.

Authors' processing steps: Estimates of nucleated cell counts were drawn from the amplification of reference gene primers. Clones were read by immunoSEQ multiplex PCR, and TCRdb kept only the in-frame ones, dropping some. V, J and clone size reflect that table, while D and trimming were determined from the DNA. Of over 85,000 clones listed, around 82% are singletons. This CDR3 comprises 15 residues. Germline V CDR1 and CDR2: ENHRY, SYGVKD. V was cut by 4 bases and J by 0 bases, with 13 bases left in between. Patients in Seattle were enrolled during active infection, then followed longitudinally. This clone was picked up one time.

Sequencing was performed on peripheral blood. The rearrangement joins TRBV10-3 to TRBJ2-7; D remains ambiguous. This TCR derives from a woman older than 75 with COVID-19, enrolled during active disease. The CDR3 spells CAISALGGSSYEQYF. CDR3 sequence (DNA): TGTGCCATCAGTGCGTTAGGCGGTAGCTCCTACGAGCAGTACTTC.